A selection of T cell receptor beta chains follows, all from one sample in a study of human T cells and chemical hapten exposure. TCRdb itself ran the RACE reads through MiXCR, one entry per CDR3 protein. The sample carries more than 80,000 distinct CDR3 sequences, about a tenth recorded once. The sequencing used whole blood, collected in connection with sensitization to the hapten diphenylcyclopropenone (DPC). The source of these receptors is a woman between 45 and 65 years old with alopecia areata. Some clones in this sample may be carry-over from other donors' samples. The CDR3 runs from the conserved cysteine through the conserved F or W. D genes are given only for firm matches. Some rows have no size entry. The others give once, few or many, or a class for an expanded clone.

j_call | v_call | d_call | clone_size | cdr3_aa | cdr3_nt
TRBJ2-1 | TRBV29-1 | . | . | CSADRSSYNEQFF | TGCAGCGCTGACAGGAGCTCCTACAATGAGCAGTTCTTC
TRBJ1-4 | TRBV5-1 | . | many | CASMLGPTNEKLFF | TGCGCCAGCATGCTCGGACCAACTAATGAAAAACTGTTTTTT
TRBJ2-1 | TRBV5-6 | . | few | CASSLVSGYNEQFF | TGTGCCAGCAGCTTGGTCTCAGGCTACAATGAGCAGTTCTTC
TRBJ2-7 | TRBV12-3/TRBV12-4 | . | . | CASSLGDAYEQYF | TGTGCCAGCAGTTTAGGGGACGCTTACGAGCAGTACTTC
TRBJ2-5 | TRBV12-3/TRBV12-4 | TRBD2 | many | CASSLGTRAQYF | TGTGCCAGCAGTCTCGGGACTAGGGCCCAGTACTTC
TRBJ2-1 | TRBV7-9 | TRBD2 | many | CASSFWTSEYNEQFF | TGTGCCAGCAGCTTCTGGACTAGCGAATACAATGAGCAGTTCTTC
TRBJ1-2 | TRBV9 | . | . | CASSARTGNYGYTF | TGTGCCAGCAGCGCTAGAACAGGGAACTATGGCTACACCTTC
TRBJ2-7 | TRBV29-1 | . | . | CSVARDFNYEQYF | TGCAGCGTCGCCCGGGACTTCAACTACGAGCAGTACTTC
TRBJ2-6 | TRBV20-1 | . | . | CSAPGTGANVLTF | TGCAGTGCTCCAGGGACTGGGGCCAACGTCCTGACTTTC
TRBJ2-1 | TRBV11-2 | . | few | CASSPNGDSGNEQFF | TGTGCCAGCAGCCCCAATGGGGACTCAGGGAATGAGCAGTTCTTC
TRBJ2-7 | TRBV12-5 | . | many | CASGGVTNEQYF | TGTGCTAGTGGTGGGGTCACCAACGAGCAGTACTTC
TRBJ1-1 | TRBV29-1 | . | many | CSVVARIEAFF | TGCAGCGTTGTGGCCAGGATTGAAGCTTTCTTT
TRBJ2-7 | TRBV11-2 | TRBD1 | many | CASSLLQGAPGEQYF | TGTGCCAGCAGCTTATTACAGGGGGCGCCCGGCGAGCAGTACTTC
TRBJ1-5 | TRBV11-2 | . | many | CASSLVGFGNQPQHF | TGTGCCAGCAGCTTAGTGGGTTTCGGCAATCAGCCCCAGCATTTT
TRBJ2-7 | TRBV28 | TRBD1 | many | CASNRDRAYEQYF | TGTGCCAGCAACCGGGACAGGGCGTACGAGCAGTACTTC
TRBJ2-2 | TRBV7-2 | TRBD2 | many | CASSLRLAGRPGELFF | TGTGCCAGCAGCTTAAGACTAGCGGGAAGACCCGGGGAGCTGTTTTTT
TRBJ2-1 | TRBV11-3 | . | . | CASSLSVGQGIGRANEQFF | TGTGCCAGCAGCCTCAGTGTGGGACAGGGAATCGGGAGGGCGAATGAGCAGTTCTTC
TRBJ2-7 | TRBV15 | . | . | CATSGQGSSYEQYF | TGTGCCACCAGCGGCCAGGGGAGCTCCTACGAGCAGTACTTC